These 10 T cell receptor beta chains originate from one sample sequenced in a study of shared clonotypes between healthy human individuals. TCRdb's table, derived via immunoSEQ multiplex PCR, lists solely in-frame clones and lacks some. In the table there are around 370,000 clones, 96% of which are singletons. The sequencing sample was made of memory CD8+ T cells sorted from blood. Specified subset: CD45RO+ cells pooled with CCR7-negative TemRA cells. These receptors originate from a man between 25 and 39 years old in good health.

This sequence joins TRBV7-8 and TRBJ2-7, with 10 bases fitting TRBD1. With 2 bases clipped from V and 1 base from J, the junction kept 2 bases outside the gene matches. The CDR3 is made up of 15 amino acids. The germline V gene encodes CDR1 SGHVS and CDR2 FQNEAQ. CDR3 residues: CASSLRTGGSYEQYF. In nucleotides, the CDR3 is TGTGCCAGCAGCTTACGGACAGGGGGGTCCTACGAGCAGTACTTC.

This CDR3 is CASSLDAGSYGYTF. Here the CDR3 DNA reads TGTGCCAGCAGCTTGGATGCAGGTTCCTATGGCTACACCTTC. The gene calls are TRBV5-4 and TRBJ1-2; D gene uncertain. Germline V gene sequence: CDR1 SGHNT, CDR2 YYREEE (reference sequence). This CDR3 spans 14 amino acids. The V end was cut by 0 bases, the J end by 4 bases, with 10 bases between.

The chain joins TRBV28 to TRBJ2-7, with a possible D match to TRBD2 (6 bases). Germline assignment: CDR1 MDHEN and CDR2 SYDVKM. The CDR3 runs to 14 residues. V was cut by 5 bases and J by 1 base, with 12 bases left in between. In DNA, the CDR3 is TGTGCCAGCAGTAAAAGCGGGCTATCCTACGAGCAGTACTTC. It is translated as CASSKSGLSYEQYF.

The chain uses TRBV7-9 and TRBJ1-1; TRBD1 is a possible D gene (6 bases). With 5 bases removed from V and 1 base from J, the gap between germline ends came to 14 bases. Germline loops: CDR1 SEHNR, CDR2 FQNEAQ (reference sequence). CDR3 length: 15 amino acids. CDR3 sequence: CASSPTTGTNTEAFF. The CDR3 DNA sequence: TGTGCCAGCAGCCCGACCACAGGGACGAACACTGAAGCTTTCTTT.

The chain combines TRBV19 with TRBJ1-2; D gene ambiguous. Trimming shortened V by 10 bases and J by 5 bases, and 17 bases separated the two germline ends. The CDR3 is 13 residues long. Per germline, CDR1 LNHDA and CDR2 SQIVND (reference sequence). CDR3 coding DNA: TGTGCCACCGCCTCCCCTTGGAAGTATGGCTACACCTTC. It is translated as CATASPWKYGYTF. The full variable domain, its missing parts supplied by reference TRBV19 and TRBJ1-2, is DGGITQSPKYLFRKEGQNVTLSCEQNLNHDAMYWYRQDPGQGLRLIYYSQIVNDFQKGDIAEGYSVSREKKESFPLTVTSAQKNPTAFYLCATASPWKYGYTFGSGTRLTVV.

CDR3 amino acids: CSAVKKGTEAFF. DNA of the CDR3: TGCAGCGCAGTTAAGAAGGGCACTGAAGCTTTCTTT. V and J are TRBV29-1 and TRBJ1-1; D gene unclear. V gave up 7 bases and J gave up 4 bases, with 13 bases separating them. CDR3 size: 12 residues. CDR1 is SQVTM, CDR2 ANQGSEA, per germline.

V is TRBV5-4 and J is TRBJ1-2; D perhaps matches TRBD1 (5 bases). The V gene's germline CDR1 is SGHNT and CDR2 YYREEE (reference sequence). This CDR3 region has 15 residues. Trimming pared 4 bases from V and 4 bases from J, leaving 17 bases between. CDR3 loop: CASSPGWGGGYGYTF. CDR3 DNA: TGTGCCAGCAGCCCCGGTTGGGGTGGGGGCTATGGCTACACCTTC.

This CDR3 is CAISASGRAEQYF. The CDR3 nucleotides read TGTGCCATCAGTGCTAGCGGGAGGGCCGAGCAGTACTTC. This chain links TRBV10-3 with TRBJ2-7, with TRBD2 identical over 12 bases. The CDR3 is 13 amino acids. The J segment lost 6 bases and the V segment lost 4 bases, leaving 1 base of the junction unmatched. The germline V gene has CDR1 ENHRY and CDR2 SYGVKD.

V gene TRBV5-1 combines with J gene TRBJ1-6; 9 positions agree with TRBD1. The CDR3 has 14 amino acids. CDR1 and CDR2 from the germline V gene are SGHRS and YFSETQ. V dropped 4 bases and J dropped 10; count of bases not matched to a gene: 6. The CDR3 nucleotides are TGCGCCAGCAGCCTAGGACAGGGGAGGTCACCCCTCCACTTT. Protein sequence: CASSLGQGRSPLHF.

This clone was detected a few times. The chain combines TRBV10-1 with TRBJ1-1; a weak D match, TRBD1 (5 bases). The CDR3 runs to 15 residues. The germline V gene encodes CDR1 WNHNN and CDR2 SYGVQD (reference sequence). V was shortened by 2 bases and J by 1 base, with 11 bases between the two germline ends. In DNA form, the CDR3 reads TGCGCCAGCAGTGAGATGGCAGGGAAGAACACTGAAGCTTTCTTT. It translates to CASSEMAGKNTEAFF.